This section outlines one TCR beta chain sequence together with its context. In the source study's methods: Scientists estimated how many nucleated cells there were by amplifying reference gene primers. Sequencing was performed with immunoSEQ multiplex PCR; in TCRdb, only in-frame clones are kept and a portion is missing. Clone size and V and J calls were adopted from that table, with D and trimming inferred from the DNA. The sample shows over 200,000 clones, less than 85% of them seen only once. The sample is drawn from a study of blood T cell repertoires in COVID-19. Study overall: Acute-phase and convalescent COVID-19 samples originated in the United States, Italy and Spain. Nucleic acid was either cDNA or gDNA, and it came from T cells, B-cell-depleted T cells, or PBMCs.

CDR3 length: 15 amino acids. Germline V lookup: CDR1 SGDLS, CDR2 YYNGEE. Germline trimming cut 3 bases from V and 4 bases from J; bases unmatched to any gene: 4. Enrolled during active infection, Seattle patients were then followed longitudinally. This chain joins TRBV9 and TRBJ2-3; TRBD2 matches at 11 bases. The sequence derives from a woman aged 80 or over with COVID-19, enrolled during active disease. Material for sequencing was peripheral blood. CDR3 in amino acids: CASSGLAGNPDTQYF. The CDR3 DNA is TGTGCCAGCAGCGGACTAGCGGGAAACCCAGATACGCAGTATTTT.